One and the same sample provided the 20 T cell receptor beta chains below, sequenced in a study of monozygotic twins with inflammatory bowel disease. TCRdb reprocessed the 5' RACE reads and keeps a single row for each CDR3 protein, giving no DNA. The sample holds roughly 320,000 distinct CDR3 sequences. The sample comprised blood. These receptors were obtained from a human donor with ulcerative colitis or Crohn's disease, or a healthy co-twin of an affected twin (not recorded which).

The V and J genes are TRBV2 and TRBJ2-1; TCRdb designates TRBD1, a call that cannot be tested without DNA. This CDR3 region has 13 residues. CDR1 SNHLY and CDR2 FYNNEI come from the germline V gene. This CDR3 is CASRLDKNNEQFF. The full variable domain, rest sourced from reference TRBV2 and TRBJ2-1, is EPEVTQTPSHQVTQMGQEVILRCVPISNHLYFYWYRQILGQKVEFLVSFYNNEISEKSEIFDDQFSVERPDGSNFTLKIRSTKLEDSAMYFCASRLDKNNEQFFGPGTRLTVL.

The chain is built from TRBV28 and TRBJ2-5; the D gene TCRdb calls, TRBD1, cannot be checked with no DNA. CDR1 and CDR2 (germline): MDHEN, SYDVKM. The CDR3 consists of 20 residues. The chain's CDR3 is CASSLQDLVLWGPGQETQYF. The entire variable domain, with the rest obtained from reference TRBV28 and TRBJ2-5, is as follows: DVKVTQSSRYLVKRTGEKVFLECVQDMDHENMFWYRQDPGLGLRLIYFSYDVKMKEKGDIPEGYSVSREKKERFSLILESASTNQTSMYLCASSLQDLVLWGPGQETQYFGPGTRLLVL.

This chain uses TRBV6-1 with TRBJ2-1. The CDR3 length is 15 residues. The germline CDR1 and CDR2 sequences are MNHNS and SASEGT. CDR3 sequence reads: CASRIAGRSYNEQFF.

The chain employs TRBV4-3 and TRBJ1-1; TCRdb outputs TRBD1, but without DNA this stays unchecked. Looked up from germline, CDR1 is LGHNA and CDR2 is YSLEER. This CDR3 is 14 amino acids long. Here the CDR3 reads CASSRTTGDTEAFF.

The chain combines TRBV5-1 with TRBJ2-1; there is no DNA to check the TCRdb D call of TRBD1. The CDR3 contains 14 residues. CDR1 is SGHRS and CDR2 is YFSETQ in the germline V gene. CDR3 sequence reads: CASSLGQTNNEQFF.

This rearrangement joins TRBV12-3 or TRBV12-4 to TRBJ2-7; TCRdb picks TRBD1, but there is no DNA to check that call. This CDR3 has 18 amino acids. CDR3 region: CASSPTSLRDMFLYEQYF.

J is TRBJ2-2 and V is TRBV5-1. In germline, CDR1 is SGHRS, CDR2 YFSETQ. There are 14 residues in the CDR3. This CDR3 reads CAGSLVLATGELFF.

The chain is built from TRBV14 and TRBJ2-7; TCRdb's D call, TRBD2, is unchecked because there is no DNA. Germline CDR1 is SGHDN and CDR2 is FVKESK. CDR3 length equals 16 residues. The CDR3 reads CASSPTAGGVSYEQYF.

The rearrangement joins TRBV12-3 or TRBV12-4 to TRBJ2-5; lacking DNA, the TRBD2 call made by TCRdb goes unchecked. This CDR3 has 16 amino acids. CDR3: CASSVTSGRERETQYF.

The chain joins TRBV3-1 to TRBJ1-3. Germline CDR1 LGHDT, CDR2 YNNKEL (reference sequence). The CDR3 runs to 17 residues. Here the CDR3 reads CASSQDSGRGSGNTIYF.

This sequence joins TRBV14 and TRBJ1-4. CDR1 and CDR2 (germline): SGHDN, FVKESK. The CDR3 runs to 13 residues. The CDR3 reads CASSPRYNEKLFF.

The rearrangement uses TRBV6-2 or TRBV6-3 and TRBJ2-1; TCRdb proposes TRBD1, but this gene call is untestable without DNA. This CDR3 is 14 amino acids long. Germline V gene data show CDR1 as MNHEY and CDR2 as SVGEGT. CDR3 loop: CASTPRGERNEQFF.

The chain joins TRBV19 to TRBJ2-6. The CDR3 totals 17 residues. Germline V gives CDR1 LNHDA, CDR2 SQIVND (reference sequence). CDR3 protein: CASSIVGIGSGANVLTF. Looking up the rest from reference TRBV19 and TRBJ2-6 gives the full variable domain: DGGITQSPKYLFRKEGQNVTLSCEQNLNHDAMYWYRQDPGQGLRLIYYSQIVNDFQKGDIAEGYSVSREKKESFPLTVTSAQKNPTAFYLCASSIVGIGSGANVLTFGAGSRLTVL.

The V and J genes are TRBV7-2 and TRBJ2-5; without DNA, the TCRdb call of TRBD2 cannot be checked. Looked up from germline, CDR1 is SGHTA and CDR2 is FQGNSA. The CDR3 runs to 16 residues. The CDR3 loop is CASSLTGLAGQETQYF. Complete variable domain (other parts from reference TRBV7-2 and TRBJ2-5): GAGVSQSPSNKVTEKGKDVELRCDPISGHTALYWYRQSLGQGLEFLIYFQGNSAPDKSGLPSDRFSAERTGGSVSTLTIQRTQQEDSAVYLCASSLTGLAGQETQYFGPGTRLLVL.

The V gene is TRBV12-3 or TRBV12-4, the J gene TRBJ1-5; TCRdb names TRBD1, which stays unverified in the absence of DNA. The CDR3 covers 15 residues. Here the CDR3 reads CASSFVGQGNQPQHF.

V gene TRBV7-8 combines with J gene TRBJ2-7; TCRdb's D call of TRBD1 is untestable without DNA. CDR1 SGHVS and CDR2 FQNEAQ come from the germline V gene. This CDR3 comprises 16 residues. This CDR3 is CASSLEARGSAYEQYF.

CDR3 loop: CASSPSMGQGETYEQYF. The chain joins TRBV6-1 to TRBJ2-7; TCRdb selects TRBD1, and the lack of DNA leaves this call unchecked. Germline loops: CDR1 MNHNS, CDR2 SASEGT. This CDR3 has 17 amino acids.

The gene calls are TRBV7-2 and TRBJ2-1. CDR1 is SGHTA and CDR2 is FQGNSA in the germline V gene. The CDR3 covers 13 residues. The chain's CDR3 is CASSPTPLNEQFF.

The V call is TRBV12-3 or TRBV12-4, the J call TRBJ1-5. The CDR3 extends over 13 amino acids. CDR3 protein: CASSLGEDQPQHF.

This chain links TRBV5-1 with TRBJ2-3. The CDR3 spans 15 residues. CDR1 and CDR2 from the germline V gene are SGHRS and YFSETQ. The chain's CDR3 is CASSLVGFGTDTQYF.